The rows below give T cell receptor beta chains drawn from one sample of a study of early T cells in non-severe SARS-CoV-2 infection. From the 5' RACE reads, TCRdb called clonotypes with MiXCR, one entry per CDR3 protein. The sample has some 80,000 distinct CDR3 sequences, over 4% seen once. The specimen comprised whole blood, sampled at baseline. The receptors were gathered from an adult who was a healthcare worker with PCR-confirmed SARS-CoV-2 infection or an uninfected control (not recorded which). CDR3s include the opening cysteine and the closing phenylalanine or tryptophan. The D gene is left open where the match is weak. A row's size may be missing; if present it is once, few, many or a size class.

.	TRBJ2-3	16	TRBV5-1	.	TGCGCCAGCAGCTTGGAAGGCGCGTTTGGGACAGATACGCAGTATTTT	CASSLEGAFGTDTQYF
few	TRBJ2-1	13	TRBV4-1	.	TGCGCCAGCAGCCACCCCCGGGGCACTGAGCAGTTCTTC	CASSHPRGTEQFF
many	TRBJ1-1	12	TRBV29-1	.	TGCAGCGTTGAAGCGGAGAACACTGAAGCTTTCTTT	CSVEAENTEAFF
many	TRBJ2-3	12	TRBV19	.	TGTGCCGCACAGGGTAGTCCAGATACGCAGTATTTT	CAAQGSPDTQYF
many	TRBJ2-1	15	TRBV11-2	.	TGTGCCAGCAGCTTAGAGCAAGCCCCCTACAATGAGCAGTTCTTC	CASSLEQAPYNEQFF
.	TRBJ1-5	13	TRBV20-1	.	TGCAGTGCGACAGCTTATAGCAATCAGCCCCAGCATTTT	CSATAYSNQPQHF
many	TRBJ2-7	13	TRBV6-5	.	TGTGCCAGCAGCCGAGGTCCTGCCTACGAGCAGTACTTC	CASSRGPAYEQYF
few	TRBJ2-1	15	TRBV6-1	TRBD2	TGTGCCAGCAGCTTTGGACTAGCGGGGGGGAATGAGCAGTTCTTC	CASSFGLAGGNEQFF
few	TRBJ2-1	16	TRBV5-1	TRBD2	TGCGCCAGCAGCGGAACAACTAGCGGGAGGTTATATGAGCAGTTCTTC	CASSGTTSGRLYEQFF
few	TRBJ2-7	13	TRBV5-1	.	TGCGCCAGCAGCGGAGGGGCCGGGTACGAGCAGTACTTC	CASSGGAGYEQYF
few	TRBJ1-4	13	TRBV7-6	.	TGTGCCAGCGCTTGGGGGGCTGGAGAAAAACTGTTTTTT	CASAWGAGEKLFF
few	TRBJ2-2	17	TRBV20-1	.	TGCAGTGCTAGGAGCCCTCGGCAGCCGGCGAACACCGGGGAGCTGTTTTTT	CSARSPRQPANTGELFF
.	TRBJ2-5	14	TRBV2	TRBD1	TGTGCCATCTCCCCCGGGACAGAGCAAGAGACCCAGTACTTC	CAISPGTEQETQYF
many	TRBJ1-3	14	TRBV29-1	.	TGCAGCGTGACTAGGGGGTCCTCTGGAAACACCATATATTTT	CSVTRGSSGNTIYF
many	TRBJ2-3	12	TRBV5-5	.	TGTGCCAGCAGCTTGGAAAGGGGTACGCAGTATTTT	CASSLERGTQYF
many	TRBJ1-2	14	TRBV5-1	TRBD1	TGCGCCAGCAGCTCTCCGGGACAGAACTATGGCTACACCTTC	CASSSPGQNYGYTF
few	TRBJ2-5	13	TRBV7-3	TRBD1	TGTGCCAGCAGCGAGGGGGCTCTAGAGACCCAGTACTTC	CASSEGALETQYF
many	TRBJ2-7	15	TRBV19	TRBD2	TGTGCCAGTAGTGTCGGGGGGAGGATCTCCTACGAGCAGTACTTC	CASSVGGRISYEQYF
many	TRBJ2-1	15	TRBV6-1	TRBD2	TGTGCCAGCGGCCCTATAGCGGGAGCCCCGGGTGAGCAGTTCTTC	CASGPIAGAPGEQFF
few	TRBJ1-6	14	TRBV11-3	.	TGTGCCAGCAGCCCCCGCAAGTTACCTCCACCCCTCCACTTT	CASSPRKLPPPLHF
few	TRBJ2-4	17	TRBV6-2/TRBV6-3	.	TGTGCCAGCAGTTACCCTCAGGGTAGCGGAGCCAAAAACATTCAGTACTTC	CASSYPQGSGAKNIQYF
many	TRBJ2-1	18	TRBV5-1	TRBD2	TGCGCCAGCAGCTTGGAGCTCCCGGGACTAGCGTGGTTTGATGAGCAGTTCTTC	CASSLELPGLAWFDEQFF
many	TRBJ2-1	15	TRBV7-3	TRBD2	TGTGCCAGCAGCTTAACACTGGCTAGCGGGAATGGGCAGTTCTTC	CASSLTLASGNGQFF
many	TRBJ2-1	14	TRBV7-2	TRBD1	TGTGCCAGCAGCAAGGGACAGGGCAACAATGAGCAGTTCTTC	CASSKGQGNNEQFF
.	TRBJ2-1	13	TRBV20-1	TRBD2	TGCAGTGCTAGATCACTAGCGGACAATGAGCAGTTCTTC	CSARSLADNEQFF
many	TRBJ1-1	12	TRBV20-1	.	TGCAGTGCTAGAGATTCCGACACTGAAGCTTTCTTT	CSARDSDTEAFF
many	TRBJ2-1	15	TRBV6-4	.	TGTGCCAGCAGTGCCCAGCCGGGGCTAGACAATGAGCAGTTCTTC	CASSAQPGLDNEQFF
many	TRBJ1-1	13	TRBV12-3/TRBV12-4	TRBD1	TGTGCCAGCAGTTTCGGACAGGAGTCTGAAGCTTTCTTT	CASSFGQESEAFF
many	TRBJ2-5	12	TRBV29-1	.	TGCAGCGTTGGACACGGGTCGGAGACCCAGTACTTC	CSVGHGSETQYF
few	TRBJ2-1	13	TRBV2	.	TGTGCCAGCGGGTGGGCCGCCTACAATGAGCAGTTCTTC	CASGWAAYNEQFF
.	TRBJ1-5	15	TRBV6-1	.	TGTGCCAGCAGTGGAGTATCAGTCGGAGGCCAGCCCCAGCATTTT	CASSGVSVGGQPQHF
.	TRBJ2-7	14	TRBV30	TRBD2	TGTGCCTGGAGTGCAGGACGGGAGGTCGAAGAGCAGTACTTC	CAWSAGREVEEQYF
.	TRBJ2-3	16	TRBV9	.	TGTGCCAGCAACCTTTTAGGGCGGGGAAGCACAGATACGCAGTATTTT	CASNLLGRGSTDTQYF